What follows is one T cell receptor beta chain and its context. The record originates from a study of blood T cell repertoires in COVID-19. Study information: Some COVID-19 samples were acute and others convalescent; all came from the United States, Italy and Spain. T cells, B-cell-depleted T cells, or PBMCs provided the cDNA or gDNA that served as material.

The method was immunoSEQ multiplex PCR; TCRdb's version includes in-frame clones alone and lacks a portion of them. The sample consists of 300,000 to 350,000 clones, 88% of them appearing once. V lost 0 bases and J 5 bases, leaving 12 bases between the germline ends. In germline, CDR1 is SGHDT, CDR2 YYEEEE. The length of the CDR3 is 15 residues. This clonotype was sampled from a woman aged 30 to 39 who had been exposed to COVID-19. The specimen sequenced was PBMCs or T cells enriched from blood (not recorded which). The chain links TRBV5-6 to TRBJ1-5; the D gene is possibly TRBD1 (6 bases). CDR3 residues: CASSLEGSGDQPQHF. DNA for the CDR3: TGTGCCAGCAGCTTGGAGGGATCAGGGGATCAGCCCCAGCATTTT.